This paragraph covers one TCR beta chain sequence. No antigen is known for it. The junction departs from germline at one end; a sequencing error may be responsible. The data stem from a study of CD4 and CD8 cells across lung adenocarcinoma regions (dated by TCRdb to the late 2010s). A note on the overall study: To look at intratumor heterogeneity in the T cell receptor repertoire, the study compared tumor centers against tumor margins.

Library method: PCR. Sequenced on a HiSeq X Ten. The public sequencing data were trimmed at Q25 with fastp and processed into clonotypes with MiXCR by TCRdb, which kept only in-frame beta chains. Each entry is one CDR3 protein sequence, shown with its most common DNA and genes. Within this sample are under 30,000 distinct CDR3 sequences, with 53% of them counted one time only. The top ten clonotypes cover roughly half of the sample. The donors were patients who had localized lung adenocarcinoma, which is a subtype of non-small cell lung cancer. Samples were obtained from the centers of localized lung adenocarcinomas. For TCR repertoire analysis, CD8+ T cells from tumor tissue were profiled apart from CD4+ T cells. From cysteine to phenylalanine, the CDR3 is 16 amino acids long. Only the CDR3 portion is preserved as DNA: 48 bases, with reading frame beginning at the first base. CDR1 and CDR2, looked up from the germline V gene (reference sequence), are SEHNR and FQNEAQ.

The sample comprised CD8+ T cells from the center of a lung tumor. The cell subset or site label corresponds to: tumor center region. The chain is assembled from TRBV7-9 and TRBJ2-4; a tentative D match to TRBD2 spans 7 bases. The TCR comes from a male donor with lung adenocarcinoma. The CD4 and CD8 labels of this study may be unreliable. This receptor carries the CDR3 CASSVAGMGGKDTQYF. The base sequence is TGTGCCAGCAGCGTAGCGGGTATGGGGGGCAAAGACACGCAGTACTTC.